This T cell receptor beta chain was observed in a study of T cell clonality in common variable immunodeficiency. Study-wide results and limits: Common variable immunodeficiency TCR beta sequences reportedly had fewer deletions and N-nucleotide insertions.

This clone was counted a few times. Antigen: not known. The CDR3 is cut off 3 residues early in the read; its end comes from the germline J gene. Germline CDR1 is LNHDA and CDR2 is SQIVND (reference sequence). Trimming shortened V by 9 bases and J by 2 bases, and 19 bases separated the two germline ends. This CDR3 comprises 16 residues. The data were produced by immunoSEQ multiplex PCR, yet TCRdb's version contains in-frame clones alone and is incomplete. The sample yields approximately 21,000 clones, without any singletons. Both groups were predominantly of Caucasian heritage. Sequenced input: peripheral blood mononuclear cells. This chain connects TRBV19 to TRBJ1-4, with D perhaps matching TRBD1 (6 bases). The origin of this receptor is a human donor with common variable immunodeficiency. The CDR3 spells CASLSTGIMTNEKLFF. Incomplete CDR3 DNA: TGTGCCAGCCTCTCGACAGGTATCATGACTAATGAAAAA. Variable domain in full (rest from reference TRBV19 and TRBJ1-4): DGGITQSPKYLFRKEGQNVTLSCEQNLNHDAMYWYRQDPGQGLRLIYYSQIVNDFQKGDIAEGYSVSREKKESFPLTVTSAQKNPTAFYLCASLSTGIMTNEKLFFGSGTQLSVL.